This entry lists 3 T cell receptor beta chains sequenced from one sample in a study of identical twins. TCRdb independently ran MiXCR on the 5' RACE reads; one entry per CDR3 protein. The repertoire holds about 530,000 distinct CDR3 sequences, with approximately 16% as singletons. Another study also made use of these data, one on yellow fever vaccine responses in identical twins.

The specimen was CD4+ T cells sorted from blood. Receptors originate from a woman aged 18-29 years in good health.

V gene TRBV5-1 combines with J gene TRBJ2-5; 12 bases map to TRBD2. Per germline, CDR1 SGHRS and CDR2 YFSETQ. After removal of 5 bases from V and 2 bases from J, the junction contained 7 bases not matched to a gene. The CDR3 totals 16 residues. The CDR3 sequence: CASRRTSGVGQETQYF. The CDR3 nucleotides are TGCGCCAGCAGGCGGACTAGCGGGGTCGGGCAAGAGACCCAGTACTTC.

This clonotype was counted only a few times. The chain links TRBV5-1 to TRBJ2-7; 12 bases map to TRBD1. The germline V gene encodes CDR1 SGHRS and CDR2 YFSETQ. V lost 1 base and J lost 1; bases outside the gene matches: 9. This CDR3 spans 18 amino acids. The CDR3 DNA follows: TGCGCCAGCAGCTTGTTTGGGACAGGGGGCATCTCTTCCTACGAGCAGTACTTC. It encodes CASSLFGTGGISSYEQYF.

A few counts support this clonotype. The chain joins TRBV12-3 or TRBV12-4 to TRBJ2-1; TRBD2 matches 8 bases. CDR3 length equals 19 residues. The V gene end was trimmed by 6 bases and the J gene end by 1 base; junction bases not matched to a gene: 17. The CDR3 sequence is CASSPTSGRFKGSYNEQFF. DNA of the CDR3: TGTGCCAGCAGCCCTACTAGCGGCAGATTCAAGGGGTCCTACAATGAGCAGTTCTTC.